A single T cell receptor (beta chain) is shown here with its context. This sample includes further DNA sequences coding for the same CDR3. This sample was included in a study of cytomegalovirus exposure and HLA in healthy donors. The CDR3 has 15 amino acids. Germline values: CDR1 SGHRS, CDR2 YFSETQ. V gave up 0 bases and J gave up 8 bases; unmatched junction bases: 4. The PCR contained 60 Vbeta and 13 Jbeta primers. Sequencing used immunoSEQ multiplex PCR; TCRdb keeps in-frame clones, though not all of them. This table has about 160,000 clones, around 76% appearing once. The sequence derives from a girl aged 10-17 years in good health and CMV-seropositive. The specimen sequenced was PBMCs. The V and J genes are TRBV5-1 and TRBJ1-4; TRBD1 agrees at 10 bases. CDR3 in amino acids: CASSLAGTGAEKLFF. CDR3 bases: TGCGCCAGCAGCTTGGCCGGGACAGGGGCAGAAAAACTGTTTTTT.